These T cell receptor beta chains were read from a single sample in a study of monozygotic twins with inflammatory bowel disease. TCRdb reprocessed the 5' RACE reads and keeps a single row for each CDR3 protein, giving no DNA. This sample contains 150,000 to 200,000 distinct CDR3 sequences. Source material: blood. These receptors originate from a human donor with ulcerative colitis or Crohn's disease, or a healthy co-twin of an affected twin (not recorded which). CDR3s include the opening cysteine and the closing phenylalanine or tryptophan.

CASSLRQGYQETQYF	TRBV5-1	TRBJ2-5
CSARDSNYEQYF	TRBV20-1	TRBJ2-7
CASSYSHLRPDTEAFF	TRBV6-5	TRBJ1-1
CASSHWTDWVYNEQFF	TRBV3-1	TRBJ2-1
CASSFSGKSYNEQFF	TRBV12-3/TRBV12-4	TRBJ2-1
CASSLVAGYTDTQYF	TRBV5-1	TRBJ2-3
CASSYPTVSQSSGANVLTF	TRBV6-5	TRBJ2-6
CASSYSTGGGGYTF	TRBV6-5	TRBJ1-2
CASSLAGGTEQFF	TRBV7-2	TRBJ2-1
CASSSGLAGGPHEQFF	TRBV7-3	TRBJ2-1
CASSLAPGQPNYGYTF	TRBV5-1	TRBJ1-2
CASSLGQARSYEQYF	TRBV5-1	TRBJ2-7
CSVEYTLRGDTQYF	TRBV29-1	TRBJ2-3
CATSDRRQGDADTQYF	TRBV24-1	TRBJ2-3
CASSLTGAANYGYTF	TRBV5-1	TRBJ1-2
CASSPGSSETQYF	TRBV7-3	TRBJ2-5
CASSIPPGLAVYNEQFF	TRBV19	TRBJ2-1
CASSEDGPGSEQFF	TRBV2	TRBJ2-1
CASSFVAGSGNEQFF	TRBV12-3/TRBV12-4	TRBJ2-1
CASSSPPVVSGELFF	TRBV11-2	TRBJ2-2
CAISEEVAGPYEQYF	TRBV10-3	TRBJ2-7
CSARDPAGAGGPLGNEQFF	TRBV20-1	TRBJ2-1
CASSLPGLAGGPGELFF	TRBV7-2	TRBJ2-2
CASSFLGGSNQPQHF	TRBV5-1	TRBJ1-5
CASMRGTSGRKPYEQYF	TRBV6-2/TRBV6-3	TRBJ2-7
CASSSTASADTQYF	TRBV12-3/TRBV12-4	TRBJ2-3
CASSLAQSLNTEAFF	TRBV5-1	TRBJ1-1
CASSLPYRAGVRETQYF	TRBV27	TRBJ2-5
CSVAQDRYEQYF	TRBV29-1	TRBJ2-7
CASSLGQNYGYTF	TRBV7-9	TRBJ1-2
CASRQGTNYEQYF	TRBV7-9	TRBJ2-7
CASRPDMTVTQYF	TRBV6-5	TRBJ2-3
CASSAILARIDEQYF	TRBV11-2	TRBJ2-7
CASSFPGGRETQYF	TRBV11-2	TRBJ2-5
CASSLEGLGGYTF	TRBV5-1	TRBJ1-2
CSALGLAGVSTDTQYF	TRBV20-1	TRBJ2-3
CASSLAGQYYNEQFF	TRBV11-3	TRBJ2-1
CASSSLVTGKKGF	TRBV6-5	TRBJ2-7
CSVVRDSHNEQFF	TRBV29-1	TRBJ2-1
CSASRGSDNTGELFF	TRBV20-1	TRBJ2-2
CASEGTSYEQYF	TRBV28	TRBJ2-7
CASSPNRGSNQPQHF	TRBV11-2	TRBJ1-5
CAIGVGENTEAFF	TRBV10-3	TRBJ1-1
CASSLTGSSNVLTF	TRBV7-3	TRBJ2-6
CSARAESGGPSKTQYF	TRBV20-1	TRBJ2-5
CASSLLPSGSDTQYF	TRBV5-1	TRBJ2-3
CASSQGSKGDEQYF	TRBV4-1	TRBJ2-7
CASSLPEDFYGYTF	TRBV5-6	TRBJ1-2
CASSLTSGVSTDTQYF	TRBV4-2	TRBJ2-3
CASSFQGIGELFF	TRBV12-3/TRBV12-4	TRBJ2-2
CSARDPRTSGRTEQYF	TRBV20-1	TRBJ2-7
CASSYWGQSADNEQFF	TRBV6-5	TRBJ2-1
CASSPGLTQYF	TRBV6-1	TRBJ2-3
CSANLRGRKDQETQYF	TRBV20-1	TRBJ2-5
CASSIRSGELFF	TRBV19	TRBJ2-2
CASSLVGRERQETQYF	TRBV5-1	TRBJ2-5
CASSSDRGYNSPLHF	TRBV12-3/TRBV12-4	TRBJ1-6
CASSRKTGTAVSGANVLTF	TRBV11-1	TRBJ2-6
CASSLEPPNYGYTF	TRBV7-9	TRBJ1-2
CASSQVGQGFTEAFF	TRBV4-3	TRBJ1-1